These T cell receptor beta chains were read from a single sample in a study of cytomegalovirus exposure and HLA in healthy donors. The method was immunoSEQ multiplex PCR; TCRdb's version includes in-frame clones alone and lacks a portion of them. The table lists roughly 330,000 clones, around 90% of them singletons. Material: PBMCs. Every receptor here comes from a woman aged 25 to 39 in good health and CMV-seropositive. CDR3s include the opening cysteine and the closing phenylalanine or tryptophan. The D gene is left open where the match is weak. The size field is filled for only some rows; it gives once, few, many or a size class.

d_call	clone_size	v_call	j_call	cdr3_nt	cdr3_aa
-	-	TRBV6-1	TRBJ2-7	TGTGCCAGCAGCGCCACCTACGAGCAGTACTTC	CASSATYEQYF
-	-	TRBV6-5	TRBJ2-7	TGTGCCAGCAGTTACTCGGGGACGGGGACCTACGAGCAGTACTTC	CASSYSGTGTYEQYF
TRBD1	-	TRBV9	TRBJ2-2	TGTGCCAGCAGCGCACGGACAGGGTCCAACACCGGGGAGCTGTTTTTT	CASSARTGSNTGELFF
TRBD2	once	TRBV7-3	TRBJ2-2	TGTGCCAGCAGCTTATTGGGAAGCGGGAGGAATTTCGGGGAGCTGTTTTTT	CASSLLGSGRNFGELFF
-	few	TRBV11-2	TRBJ2-1	TGTGCCAGCAGCTTAGATCTAATGGTTAGCGTTTACAATGAGCAGTTCTTC	CASSLDLMVSVYNEQFF
TRBD1	-	TRBV15	TRBJ1-1	TGTGCCACCAGCAGGGAGGGACAGGGAAACACTGAAGCTTTCTTT	CATSREGQGNTEAFF
-	-	TRBV14	TRBJ2-1	TGTGCCAGCAGCCAAGAGCAGGAGACTAGGGCTAATGAGCAGTTCTTC	CASSQEQETRANEQFF
TRBD1	-	TRBV11-2	TRBJ2-7	TGTGCCAGCAGCTTTGGACAGGGGGCGAGCTCCTACGAGCAGTACTTC	CASSFGQGASSYEQYF
TRBD2	-	TRBV7-2	TRBJ2-5	TGTGCCAGCAGCTTAGTGGCGGGGGGGCTAGAGACCCAGTACTTC	CASSLVAGGLETQYF
-	-	TRBV20-1	TRBJ1-2	TGCAGTGCTAGAGATGGGGCTGGCTACACCTTC	CSARDGAGYTF
-	-	TRBV4-3	TRBJ1-2	TGCGCCAGCAGCCAAGCAGAAAAAGGGGTCTATGGCTACACCTTC	CASSQAEKGVYGYTF
-	-	TRBV18	TRBJ1-6	TGTGCCAGCTCACCGCAAAGCTCCTATAATTCACCCCTCCACTTT	CASSPQSSYNSPLHF
-	-	TRBV19	TRBJ2-2	TGTGCCAGTAGTATGAGACCCACCGGGGAGCTGTTTTTT	CASSMRPTGELFF
TRBD1	-	TRBV5-4	TRBJ2-5	TGTGCCAGCAGCTTGGCTGGACAGGGGAGGGAGACCCAGTACTTC	CASSLAGQGRETQYF
-	-	TRBV25-1	TRBJ2-5	TGTGCCAGCAGTGAGGTAAATCAAGAGACCCAGTACTTC	CASSEVNQETQYF
TRBD2	-	TRBV6-5	TRBJ2-3	TGTGCCAGCAGTTACCGTGGGGGGGGAAGCACAGATACGCAGTATTTT	CASSYRGGGSTDTQYF
TRBD2	-	TRBV15	TRBJ2-1	TGTGCCACCAGCAGGGACAGCGGGAGGCGCAATGAGCAGTTCTTC	CATSRDSGRRNEQFF
TRBD1	-	TRBV27	TRBJ1-5	TGTGCCAGCAGTTCATGGGTGGACAGGGCTAATCAGCCCCAGCATTTT	CASSSWVDRANQPQHF
-	-	TRBV30	TRBJ2-3	TGTGCCTGGAGTAGTGGGGGGGGCAATACGCAGTATTTT	CAWSSGGGNTQYF
TRBD2	once	TRBV30	TRBJ2-1	TGTGCCTGGAGCCTAGTAGCGGGGGGGCCCTACAATGAGCAGTTCTTC	CAWSLVAGGPYNEQFF
TRBD1	once	TRBV5-1	TRBJ1-1	TGCGCCAGCAGCTTGGGGGACAGGAACACTGAAGCTTTCTTT	CASSLGDRNTEAFF
-	-	TRBV7-8	TRBJ2-1	TGTGCCAGCAGCGGATCCTACAATGAGCAGTTCTTC	CASSGSYNEQFF
TRBD2	-	TRBV7-2	TRBJ2-7	TGTGCCAGCAGCTCAGCTTCTAGCGGGAGTGGGACCTACGAGCAGTACTTC	CASSSASSGSGTYEQYF